The 17 T cell receptor beta chains in this list originate from one sample, sequenced in a study of shared clonotypes between healthy human individuals. Clones were read by immunoSEQ multiplex PCR, and TCRdb kept only the in-frame ones, dropping some. The table records over 2 million clones, 90% to 95% of them present only once. Specimen: naive CD4+ T cells sorted from blood. This sample's subset: CD45RA+ positively selected. The source is a man aged 18 to 30 in good health.

V and J are TRBV6-5 and TRBJ1-1; maybe TRBD1 (6 bases). Germline CDR1 MNHEY, CDR2 SVGAGI. V lost 7 bases and J lost 1, with 13 bases in between. The CDR3 sequence is 14 residues long. CDR3 sequence (DNA): TGTGCCAGCACCCGAGGGGGGAGGAACACTGAAGCTTTCTTT. Translating it yields CASTRGGRNTEAFF.

The CDR3 DNA sequence: TGCGCCAGCTCTGCCGGGACAGGGGGGTACACTGAAGCTTTCTTT. It encodes CASSAGTGGYTEAFF. The chain is built from TRBV5-1 and TRBJ1-1, with 11 bases fitting TRBD1. The CDR3 length is 15 residues. J lost 3 bases, V lost 7 bases, and 8 bases had no gene match. From germline, CDR1 is SGHRS and CDR2 YFSETQ.

The rearrangement links TRBV6-5 to TRBJ2-2; D remains unclear. This CDR3 has 14 amino acids. V dropped 4 bases and J dropped 7 bases, with 13 bases sitting between them. Germline V gene lookup returns CDR1 MNHEY and CDR2 SVGAGI. DNA for the CDR3: TGTGCCAGCAGTTCCCCAGCGAAGGGCGGGGAGCTGTTTTTT. Residues: CASSSPAKGGELFF.

Concerning this clone: Distinct nucleotide sequences in the sample also encode this CDR3. V usage is TRBV7-9 and J usage is TRBJ1-1; 9 positions match TRBD1. Germline assignment: CDR1 SEHNR and CDR2 FQNEAQ (reference sequence). The CDR3 is 15 residues long. The V gene end was trimmed by 1 base and the J gene end by 1 base; junction bases not matched to a gene: 1. DNA for the CDR3: TGTGCCAGCAGCTTAGGGGACAGGGAGAACACTGAAGCTTTCTTT. Translated, it gives CASSLGDRENTEAFF. The variable domain in full, with the rest retrieved from reference TRBV7-9 and TRBJ1-1, is DTGVSQNPRHKITKRGQNVTFRCDPISEHNRLYWYRQTLGQGPEFLTYFQNEAQLEKSRLLSDRFSAERPKGSFSTLEIQRTEQGDSAMYLCASSLGDRENTEAFFGQGTRLTVV.

This chain connects TRBV28 to TRBJ1-2; D is unresolved. Germline V gene lookup returns CDR1 MDHEN and CDR2 SYDVKM. The CDR3 spans 14 residues. The ends were cut back, 3 bases at V and 7 bases at J, with 15 bases in the middle. CDR3 nucleotides: TGTGCCAGCAGTTTGGCCGCCTGGGAGGTTGGCTACACCTTC. It specifies CASSLAAWEVGYTF.

The rearrangement links TRBV6-1 to TRBJ1-4, with D possibly matching TRBD1 (5 bases). The CDR3 sequence is 14 residues long. CDR1 is MNHNS, CDR2 SASEGT, per germline. V lost 10 bases and J lost 4, with 16 bases in between. CDR3: CATSGGRLNEKLFF. DNA for the CDR3: TGTGCCACCTCGGGGGGACGACTTAATGAAAAACTGTTTTTT.

J is TRBJ2-3 and V is TRBV19; D unresolved. Germline CDR1 and CDR2: LNHDA and SQIVND (reference sequence). V lost 2 bases and J 1 base, leaving 7 bases between the germline ends. This CDR3 is 14 amino acids long. The CDR3 nucleotides are TGTGCCAGTAGTATACGGTTCGGCACAGATACGCAGTATTTT. Protein sequence: CASSIRFGTDTQYF.

The CDR3 bases are TGTGCTAGCCGGTGGGGCTACGAGCAGTACTTC. As protein: CASRWGYEQYF. The V gene is TRBV11-2, the J gene TRBJ2-7, with D unresolved. The CDR3 covers 11 residues. Germline CDR1 is SGHAT and CDR2 is FQNNGV.

This rearrangement joins TRBV2 to TRBJ2-2; the D gene is possibly TRBD2 (7 bases). In germline, CDR1 is SNHLY, CDR2 FYNNEI. The CDR3 length is 20 residues. The V end lost 5 bases, the J end lost 1 base, and 26 bases lay between the germline ends. This chain's CDR3 is CASSKSLLAGGLGNTGELFF. The CDR3 DNA reads as TGTGCCAGCAGTAAGAGTTTGTTGGCCGGGGGGCTCGGGAACACCGGGGAGCTGTTTTTT. The variable domain in full, completed from reference TRBV2 and TRBJ2-2, reads EPEVTQTPSHQVTQMGQEVILRCVPISNHLYFYWYRQILGQKVEFLVSFYNNEISEKSEIFDDQFSVERPDGSNFTLKIRSTKLEDSAMYFCASSKSLLAGGLGNTGELFFGEGSRLTVL.

V is TRBV6-5 and J is TRBJ2-7, with D tentatively TRBD1 (6 bases). CDR1 MNHEY and CDR2 SVGAGI come from the germline V gene. Trimming stripped 7 bases from V and 4 bases from J, with 17 bases between. The length of the CDR3 is 14 residues. This CDR3 is CASTRGQQRYEQYF. CDR3 in DNA: TGTGCCAGCACCAGAGGACAGCAGAGGTACGAGCAGTACTTC.

The chain links TRBV10-3 to TRBJ1-4, with 7 bases fitting TRBD1. The germline gives CDR1 ENHRY, CDR2 SYGVKD. There are 13 residues in the CDR3. J lost 10 bases, V lost 6 bases, and 8 bases had no gene match. CDR3: CAIRSGGDGKLFF. The DNA for the CDR3 is TGTGCCATCAGGTCAGGGGGAGATGGAAAACTGTTTTTT.

The rearrangement links TRBV21-1 to TRBJ1-2. TRBV21-1 is termed a pseudogene. CDR3 size: 14 residues. CDR3 amino acids: CASSKGEGLYGYTF. CDR3 DNA: TGTGCCAGCAGCAAAGGCGAGGGCCTCTATGGCTACACCTTC.

In regard to this clone: The same CDR3 is also encoded by other DNA sequences in this sample. This chain uses TRBV30 with TRBJ2-3; D unresolved. CDR1 is GTSNPN, CDR2 SVGIG, per germline (reference sequence). V was trimmed by 5 bases and J by 1 base, leaving 4 bases between them. CDR3 length equals 11 residues. Written as DNA, the CDR3 is TGTGCCTGGGGGGGCACAGATACGCAGTATTTT. Encoded protein: CAWGGTDTQYF.

CDR3 region: CASSQIGVTGELFF. The CDR3 DNA sequence: TGTGCCAGCAGCCAAATTGGGGTAACCGGGGAGCTGTTTTTT. The chain is built from TRBV7-6 and TRBJ2-2; D is unclear. The CDR3 has 14 residues. Germline V CDR1 and CDR2: SGHVS, FNYEAQ. V was cut by 5 bases and J by 5 bases, with 12 bases left in between.

This clone was recorded once. V usage is TRBV7-2 and J usage is TRBJ2-2, with 8 bases fitting TRBD2. V trimming: 1 base; J trimming: 6 bases; junction bases outside the gene matches: 7. The CDR3 runs 16 residues. Per the germline V gene, CDR1 is SGHTA and CDR2 is FQGNSA. This CDR3 is CASSLDSGRTPGELFF. Here the CDR3 DNA reads TGTGCCAGCAGCTTAGACAGCGGGAGAACCCCCGGGGAGCTGTTTTTT.

This chain joins TRBV7-2 and TRBJ1-2; the D is unclear. Per the germline V gene, CDR1 is SGHTA and CDR2 is FQGNSA. The V gene lost 6 bases and the J gene lost 2 bases, with 10 bases spanning the gap. CDR3 length: 13 residues. The CDR3 coding sequence is TGTGCCAGCAGTCAGCAGGAGAACTATGGCTACACCTTC. Translation gives CASSQQENYGYTF.

CDR3 region: CASSLGRLAAQETQYF. The CDR3 nucleotides read TGTGCCAGCAGCTTAGGGAGACTAGCGGCTCAAGAGACCCAGTACTTC. V gene TRBV7-2 combines with J gene TRBJ2-5; 9 nucleotides line up with TRBD2. The CDR3 length is 16 residues. The germline CDR1 and CDR2 sequences are SGHTA and FQGNSA. V trimming: 1 base; J trimming: 2 bases; junction bases outside the gene matches: 5.